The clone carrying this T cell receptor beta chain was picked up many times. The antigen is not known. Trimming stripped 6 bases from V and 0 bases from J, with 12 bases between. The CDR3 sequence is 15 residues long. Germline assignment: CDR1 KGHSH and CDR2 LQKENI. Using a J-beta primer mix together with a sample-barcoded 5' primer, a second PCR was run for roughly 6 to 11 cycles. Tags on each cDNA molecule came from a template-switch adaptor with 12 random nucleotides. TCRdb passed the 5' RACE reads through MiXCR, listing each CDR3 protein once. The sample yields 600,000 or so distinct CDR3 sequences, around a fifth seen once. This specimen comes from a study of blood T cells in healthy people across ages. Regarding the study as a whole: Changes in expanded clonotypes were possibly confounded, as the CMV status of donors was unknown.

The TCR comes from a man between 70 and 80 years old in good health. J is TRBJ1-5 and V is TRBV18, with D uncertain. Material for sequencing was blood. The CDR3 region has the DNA TGTGCCAGCTCCCCGGCAGGCATTAGCAATCAGCCCCAGCATTTT. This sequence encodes CASSPAGISNQPQHF.